The rows below give T cell receptor beta chains drawn from one sample of a study of blood T cell repertoires in COVID-19. Here immunoSEQ multiplex PCR was the method, and the copy in TCRdb shows in-frame clones only, minus some. The data contain a few hundred thousand clones, 70% to 90% of them singletons. The sample taken for sequencing was PBMCs or T cells enriched from blood (not recorded which). The receptor source for this set is a man younger than 45 who had recovered from COVID-19. Both conserved end residues are part of each CDR3. A D gene is named only where the DNA matches it firmly. The size entry is marked missing in some rows and otherwise reads once, few, many or a size class.

-,TRBV4-1,TRBJ2-3,few,CASSQEIQGRTDTQYF,TGCGCCAGCAGCCAAGAGATACAGGGTCGCACAGATACGCAGTATTTT
-,TRBV28,TRBJ1-2,-,CASSLAGLVGGYTF,TGTGCCAGCAGTTTGGCGGGATTAGTAGGAGGCTACACCTTC
TRBD1,TRBV29-1,TRBJ2-7,-,CSVGPGGYEQYF,TGCAGCGTTGGTCCAGGGGGCTACGAGCAGTACTTC
TRBD2,TRBV10-1,TRBJ2-5,-,CASSGLAGLNYQETQYF,TGCGCCAGCAGTGGGCTAGCGGGATTGAACTACCAAGAGACCCAGTACTTC
TRBD2,TRBV7-2,TRBJ2-3,-,CASAVTSGSGGTQYF,TGTGCCAGCGCCGTGACTAGCGGGAGTGGTGGTACGCAGTATTTT
TRBD2,TRBV28,TRBJ2-1,once,CASSVSGKSSYNEQFF,TGTGCCAGCAGTGTTAGCGGGAAGAGCTCCTACAATGAGCAGTTCTTC
-,TRBV19,TRBJ1-1,-,CASTRAHMNTEAFF,TGTGCCAGTACGCGGGCACACATGAACACTGAAGCTTTCTTT
TRBD1,TRBV19,TRBJ1-1,-,CASRKRSQGALNTEAFF,TGTGCCAGTAGAAAAAGATCACAGGGGGCATTGAACACTGAAGCTTTCTTT
-,TRBV2,TRBJ1-2,-,CASSTPRGNGYGYTF,TGTGCCAGCAGCACACCACGGGGTAACGGCTATGGCTACACCTTC
-,TRBV4-3,TRBJ2-3,-,CASSQDRSGAGDTQYF,TGCGCCAGCAGCCAAGATAGATCGGGAGCGGGAGATACGCAGTATTTT